These 3 T cell receptor beta chains originate from one sample sequenced in a study of cytomegalovirus exposure and HLA in healthy donors. PCR was performed using 60 Vbeta and 13 Jbeta primers. TCRdb's copy holds only in-frame clones and misses some; the assay was immunoSEQ multiplex PCR. The sample includes 160,000 or so clones, roughly 80% seen only once; the top ten take approximately 9.8%. The sequenced sample was PBMCs. The receptors were sampled from a young man in good health and CMV-seropositive.

The CDR3 protein is CASGGIDSNQPQHF. The CDR3 nucleotides read TGTGCCAGCGGGGGGATCGATAGCAATCAGCCCCAGCATTTT. The V and J genes are TRBV2 and TRBJ1-5, with a possible D match to TRBD1 (5 bases). Trimming left V 8 bases short and J 0 bases short, with 11 bases between. CDR3 size: 14 residues. CDR1 SNHLY and CDR2 FYNNEI come from the germline V gene. The variable domain in full, completed from reference TRBV2 and TRBJ1-5, reads EPEVTQTPSHQVTQMGQEVILRCVPISNHLYFYWYRQILGQKVEFLVSFYNNEISEKSEIFDDQFSVERPDGSNFTLKIRSTKLEDSAMYFCASGGIDSNQPQHFGDGTRLSIL.

This chain joins TRBV2 and TRBJ2-7; no definite D call. Germline lookup yields CDR1 SNHLY and CDR2 FYNNEI. This CDR3 is built from 11 residues. Trimming took 11 bases from V and 3 from J, leaving 11 bases between them. This chain's CDR3 is CASSRSYEQYF. The CDR3 DNA follows: TGTGCCTCCAGCCGGAGCTACGAGCAGTACTTC.

V is TRBV15 and J is TRBJ2-7; D perhaps matches TRBD1 (5 bases). The CDR3 spans 14 residues. Looked up from germline, CDR1 is LNHNV and CDR2 is YYDKDF (reference sequence). V gave up 1 base and J gave up 3 bases, with 10 bases separating them. Here the CDR3 DNA reads TGTGCCACCAGCAGAGGACAGCAAGGCTACGAGCAGTACTTC. Protein sequence: CATSRGQQGYEQYF.